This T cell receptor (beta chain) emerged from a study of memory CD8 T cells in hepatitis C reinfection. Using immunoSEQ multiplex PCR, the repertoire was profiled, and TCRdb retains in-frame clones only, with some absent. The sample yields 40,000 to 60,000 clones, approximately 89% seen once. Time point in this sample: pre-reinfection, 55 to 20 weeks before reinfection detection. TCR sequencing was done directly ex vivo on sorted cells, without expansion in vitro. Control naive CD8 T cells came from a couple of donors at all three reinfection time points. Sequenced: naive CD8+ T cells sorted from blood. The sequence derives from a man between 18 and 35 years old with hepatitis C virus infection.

CDR3 loop: CASSLGTSGNTGELFF. For the CDR3, the DNA is TGCGCCAGCAGCCTAGGGACTAGCGGAAACACCGGGGAGCTGTTTTTT. This rearrangement joins TRBV5-1 to TRBJ2-2; TRBD2 aligns across 11 bases. The CDR3 sequence is 16 residues long. With V trimmed by 4 bases and J by 2 bases, 4 bases remained unmatched. Germline V CDR1 and CDR2: SGHRS, YFSETQ.